This TCR beta chain was identified in a study of T cells in Graves' hyperthyroidism and ophthalmopathy. V dropped 4 bases and J dropped 5; count of bases not matched to a gene: 32. Germline loops: CDR1 MNHEY, CDR2 SVGAGI. This CDR3 comprises 23 residues. Amplification of TCR beta CDR3 regions used RNA as the template. A set of HTBI primers served as the primers for a first-round RT-PCR of the TCR CDR3. TCRdb passed the multiplex PCR reads through MiXCR, listing each CDR3 protein once. The table lists a few hundred thousand distinct CDR3 sequences, about 15% of them singletons. The V and J genes are TRBV6-5 and TRBJ1-2, with 9 bases identical to TRBD1. What was sequenced was blood. The TCR sequence derives from a woman aged 25-40 years with Graves' hyperthyroidism. The CDR3 protein is CASSCLNQLIRTASDRGKYGYTF. In nucleotides, the CDR3 is TGTGCCAGCAGTTGCCTCAATCAGCTAATCAGAACAGCATCAGACAGGGGGAAGTATGGCTACACCTTC.